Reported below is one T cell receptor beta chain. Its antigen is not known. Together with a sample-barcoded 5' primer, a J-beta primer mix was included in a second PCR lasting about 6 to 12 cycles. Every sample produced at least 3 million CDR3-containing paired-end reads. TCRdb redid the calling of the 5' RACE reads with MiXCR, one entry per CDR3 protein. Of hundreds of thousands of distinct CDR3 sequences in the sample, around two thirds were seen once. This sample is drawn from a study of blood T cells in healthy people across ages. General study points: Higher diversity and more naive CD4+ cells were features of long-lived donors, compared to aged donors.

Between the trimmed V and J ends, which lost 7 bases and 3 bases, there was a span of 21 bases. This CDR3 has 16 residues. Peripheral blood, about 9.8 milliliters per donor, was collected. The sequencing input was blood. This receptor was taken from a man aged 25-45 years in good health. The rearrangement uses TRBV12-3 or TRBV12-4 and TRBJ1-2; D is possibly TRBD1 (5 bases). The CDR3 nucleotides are TGTGCCAGCAATAATTTTGGTAGGGGAAAGGACTATGGCTACACCTTC. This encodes CASNNFGRGKDYGYTF.